The entry below describes one T cell receptor beta chain. Its antigen is undetermined. Here immunoSEQ multiplex PCR was the method, and the copy in TCRdb shows in-frame clones only, minus some. The repertoire consists of approximately 13,000 clones, with roughly 90% occurring once and the leading ten covering approximately 0.9%. This sample is part of a study of PD-1 blockade in classical Hodgkin lymphoma. The CDR3 extends over 13 amino acids. Germline V gene data show CDR1 as MNHEY and CDR2 as SVGAGI. Trimming pared 5 bases from V and 4 bases from J, leaving 9 bases between. Indicated time point: cycle 4 day 1 (C4D1), after less than 7 weeks of nivolumab. Every patient relapsed after autologous stem cell transplantation, and brentuximab vedotin exposure varied. By magnetic negative selection, CD4+ T cells were purified from thawed PBMCs. Study-level findings and limits: After ASCT, patients who started nivolumab under 1 year later were excluded. CD4+ TCR diversity, unlike CD8+, rose significantly by C4D1. Newly diagnosed patients reportedly trailed healthy donors in baseline TCR diversity. Newly diagnosed patients had diversity similar to the baseline diversity of complete responders.

This chain joins TRBV6-5 and TRBJ1-5; D gene ambiguous. This TCR was recovered from a human donor with classical Hodgkin lymphoma. The sequencing used CD4+ T cells from blood, collected before the fourth cycle of nivolumab. The CDR3 bases are TGTGCCAGCAGTCCGACGGATAATCAGCCCCAGCATTTT. Protein product: CASSPTDNQPQHF.